This T cell receptor beta chain originates from a study of T cells in localized non-small cell lung cancer. Study-wide points: Heterogeneity cannot be ruled out, as sequencing used one tumor region only. The study detected a median roughly 57 of the top 100 tumor clones in adjacent lung. Elevated blood T cell density was associated with longer overall survival.

Looked up from germline, CDR1 is SGHNT and CDR2 is YYREEE (reference sequence). CDR3 size: 15 residues. J was trimmed by 3 bases and V by 1 base; bases with no gene match: 5. Clones were read by immunoSEQ multiplex PCR, and TCRdb kept only the in-frame ones, dropping some. The repertoire holds 19,000 or so clones, with 70% to 90% as singletons. As for this clone: Its matching antigen is unknown.

This sequence originates from a male donor older than 55 with stage II lung adenocarcinoma. The material sequenced was peripheral blood mononuclear cells, taken before any cancer treatment. V usage is TRBV5-4 and J usage is TRBJ2-5; 8 bases agree with TRBD2. CDR3: CASSLKREMKETQYF. For the CDR3, the DNA is TGTGCCAGCAGCTTGAAGCGGGAGATGAAAGAGACCCAGTACTTC.